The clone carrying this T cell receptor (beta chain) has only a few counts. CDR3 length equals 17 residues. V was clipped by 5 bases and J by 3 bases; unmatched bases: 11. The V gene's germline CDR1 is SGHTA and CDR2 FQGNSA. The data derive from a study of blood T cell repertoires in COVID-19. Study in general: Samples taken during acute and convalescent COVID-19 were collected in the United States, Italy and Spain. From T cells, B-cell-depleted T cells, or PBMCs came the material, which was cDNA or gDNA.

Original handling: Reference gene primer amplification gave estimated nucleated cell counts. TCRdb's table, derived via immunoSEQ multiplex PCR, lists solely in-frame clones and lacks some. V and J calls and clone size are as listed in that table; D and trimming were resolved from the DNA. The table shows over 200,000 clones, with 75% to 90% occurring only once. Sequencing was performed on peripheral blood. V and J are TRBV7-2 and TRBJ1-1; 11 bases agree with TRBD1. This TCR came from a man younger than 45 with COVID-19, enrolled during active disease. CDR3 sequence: CASSARTGGIWDTEAFF. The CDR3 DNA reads TGTGCCAGCAGCGCTAGGACAGGGGGCATATGGGACACTGAAGCTTTCTTT.